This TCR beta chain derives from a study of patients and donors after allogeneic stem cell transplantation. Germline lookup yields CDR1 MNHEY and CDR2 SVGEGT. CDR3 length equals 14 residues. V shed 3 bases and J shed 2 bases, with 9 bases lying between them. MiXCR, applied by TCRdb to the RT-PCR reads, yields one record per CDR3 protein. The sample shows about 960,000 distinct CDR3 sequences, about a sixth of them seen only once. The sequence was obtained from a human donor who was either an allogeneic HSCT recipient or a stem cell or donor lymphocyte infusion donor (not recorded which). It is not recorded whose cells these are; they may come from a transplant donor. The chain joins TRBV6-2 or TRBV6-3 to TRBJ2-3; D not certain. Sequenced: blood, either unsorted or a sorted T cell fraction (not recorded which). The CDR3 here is CASSYNGDTDTQYF. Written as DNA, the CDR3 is TGTGCCAGCAGTTATAACGGAGACACAGATACGCAGTATTTT.